What follows is one TCR beta chain and its context. Antigen unknown. The CDR3 runs 15 residues. Germline CDR1 is ENHRY and CDR2 is SYGVKD. Trimming shortened V by 10 bases and J by 4 bases, and 23 bases separated the two germline ends. These data come from a study of cytomegalovirus exposure and HLA in healthy donors. Study-level findings and limits: Sequencing probably produced one cluster of sequence variants that were highly shared. The study carried out a later analysis of TCR beta sequences. It associated approximately 15,000 of them with specific HLA alleles at a false discovery rate of 0.05. Some segments of the V type, notably TRBV6-2 and TRBV6-3, were excluded as indistinguishable. In an earlier analysis, in some 500 donors, most V segments appeared productive either ~90% or ~30% of the time.

PCR involved 60 Vbeta and 13 Jbeta primers. Here immunoSEQ multiplex PCR was the method, and the copy in TCRdb shows in-frame clones only, minus some. The repertoire holds some 120,000 clones, with roughly two thirds as singletons. This chain connects TRBV10-3 to TRBJ2-7, with D unresolved. This TCR was sampled from a man aged 25 to 40 in good health and CMV-seropositive. Sequencing was carried out using PBMCs. The CDR3 protein is CATSQVASSFYEQYF. The CDR3 nucleotides read TGTGCCACATCCCAGGTTGCCTCTTCTTTTTACGAGCAGTACTTC.